This T cell receptor (beta chain) was profiled in a study of shared clonotypes between healthy human individuals. The overall study: For every donor, three CD4 naive, three CD4 memory, two CD8 naive and one CD8 memory plates were used. Study-wide results and limits: In four donors, around 5% of naive CD4 clonotypes appeared in common. Collection of samples was limited to blood; tissue repertoires likely differ. Relative to their counterparts shared across all four donors, non-shared clonotypes exhibited diminished generation probabilities.

Worth noting for this clone: Its target is unknown.

This table comes from immunoSEQ multiplex PCR, and its TCRdb copy is limited to in-frame clones, with some not included. In the table there are hundreds of thousands of clones, 80% to 95% of which are singletons. Terminally differentiated effector memory CD45RA+ cells were excluded by CCR7 positive selection of CD45RO-negative cells. Input material: naive CD8+ T cells sorted from blood. The clonotype was recovered from a man younger than 45 in good health.

The CDR3 DNA reads as TGTGCCAGCAAAACCCAGGACAGGGTTAACACTGAAGCTTTCTTT. This gives the protein CASKTQDRVNTEAFF. This chain uses TRBV27 with TRBJ1-1; TRBD1 aligns across 8 bases. CDR1 is MNHEY and CDR2 is SMNVEV in the germline V gene (reference sequence). V lost 7 bases, J lost 2 bases, and 9 bases stayed unmatched. The CDR3 runs to 15 residues.